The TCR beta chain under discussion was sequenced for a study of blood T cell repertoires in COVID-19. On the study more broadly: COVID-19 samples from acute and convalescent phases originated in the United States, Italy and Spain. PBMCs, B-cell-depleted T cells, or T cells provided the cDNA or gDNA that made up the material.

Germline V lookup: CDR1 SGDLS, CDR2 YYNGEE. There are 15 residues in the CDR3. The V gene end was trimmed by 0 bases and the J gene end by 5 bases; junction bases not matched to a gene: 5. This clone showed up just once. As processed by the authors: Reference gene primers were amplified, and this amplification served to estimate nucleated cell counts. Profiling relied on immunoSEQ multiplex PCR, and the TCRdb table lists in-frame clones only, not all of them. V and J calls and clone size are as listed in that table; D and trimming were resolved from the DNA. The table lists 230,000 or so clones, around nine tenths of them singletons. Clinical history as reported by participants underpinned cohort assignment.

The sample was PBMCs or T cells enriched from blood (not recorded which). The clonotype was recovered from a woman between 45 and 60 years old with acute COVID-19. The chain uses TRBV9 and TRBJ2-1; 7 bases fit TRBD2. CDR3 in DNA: TGTGCCAGCAGCGTAGAAGGGCGGGAGAACAATGAGCAGTTCTTC. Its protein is CASSVEGRENNEQFF. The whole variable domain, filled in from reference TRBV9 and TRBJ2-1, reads DSGVTQTPKHLITATGQRVTLRCSPRSGDLSVYWYQQSLDQGLQFLIQYYNGEERAKGNILERFSAQQFPDLHSELNLSSLELGDSALYFCASSVEGRENNEQFFGPGTRLTVL.